The next 11 T cell receptor beta chains were all read from a single sample in a study of cytomegalovirus exposure and HLA in healthy donors. The PCR was carried out with 60 Vbeta primers and 13 Jbeta primers. Produced via immunoSEQ multiplex PCR; TCRdb's table is partial and in-frame only. The table shows tens of thousands of clones, with 75% occurring only once. The sample taken for sequencing was PBMCs. The receptors shown here come from a man in his sixties in good health and CMV-seropositive.

The chain joins TRBV11-2 to TRBJ2-1; tentatively, D is TRBD1 (5 bases). Germline V gene sequence: CDR1 SGHAT, CDR2 FQNNGV. The V and J ends lost 3 bases and 9 bases respectively, with 15 bases between them. This CDR3 is built from 14 residues. The CDR3, as DNA: TGTGCCAGCAGCTTCCAATCGTCAGGGTCTGAGCAGTTCTTC. Protein product: CASSFQSSGSEQFF.

This clone was detected a few times. V usage is TRBV5-6 and J usage is TRBJ1-1; weak D call: TRBD1 (6 bases). The CDR3 is 14 residues long. The V end lost 2 bases, the J end lost 2 bases, and 10 bases lay between the germline ends. Per germline, CDR1 SGHDT and CDR2 YYEEEE. The CDR3 sequence: CASSFRGQNTEAFF. CDR3 bases: TGTGCCAGCAGCTTCCGGGGACAAAACACTGAAGCTTTCTTT.

This rearrangement joins TRBV10-3 to TRBJ1-3; perhaps TRBD1 as D (5 bases). The CDR3 covers 13 residues. Germline lookup yields CDR1 ENHRY and CDR2 SYGVKD. Trimming took 10 bases from V and 0 from J, leaving 10 bases between them. The CDR3 here is CATDRGSGNTIYF. The CDR3 DNA sequence: TGTGCCACCGACAGAGGCTCTGGAAACACCATATATTTT.

There are a few counts of this clone. This chain connects TRBV20-1 to TRBJ2-7; the D is unclear. The germline V gene has CDR1 DFQATT and CDR2 SNEGSKA (reference sequence). This CDR3 region has 11 residues. V lost 6 bases and J 4 bases, leaving 10 bases between the germline ends. The CDR3 DNA sequence: TGCAGTGCCATACTCGAGTACGAGCAGTACTTC. This gives the protein CSAILEYEQYF.

V gene TRBV11-3 combines with J gene TRBJ2-3; a possible D gene is TRBD2 (6 bases). Germline V CDR1 and CDR2: SGHNT, YENEEA. The CDR3 contains 14 residues. The V gene lost 8 bases and the J gene lost 1 base, with 13 bases spanning the gap. CDR3 region: CASGREYGTDTQYF. The CDR3 nucleotides read TGTGCCAGCGGTCGGGAGTACGGCACAGATACGCAGTATTTT. Full variable domain (remainder filled in from reference TRBV11-3 and TRBJ2-3): EAGVVQSPRYKIIEKKQPVAFWCNPISGHNTLYWYLQNLGQGPELLIRYENEEAVDDSQLPKDRFSAERLKGVDSTLKIQPAELGDSAVYLCASGREYGTDTQYFGPGTRLTVL.

CDR3 sequence reads: CASSLEQDTGELFF. CDR3 DNA sequence: TGTGCCAGCAGCTTAGAACAGGACACCGGGGAGCTGTTTTTT. The chain uses TRBV11-3 and TRBJ2-2; D is possibly TRBD1 (5 bases). The germline V gene encodes CDR1 SGHNT and CDR2 YENEEA. With 0 bases removed from V and 3 bases from J, the gap between germline ends came to 5 bases. CDR3 length: 14 residues. Filled out from reference TRBV11-3 and TRBJ2-2, the complete variable domain reads EAGVVQSPRYKIIEKKQPVAFWCNPISGHNTLYWYLQNLGQGPELLIRYENEEAVDDSQLPKDRFSAERLKGVDSTLKIQPAELGDSAVYLCASSLEQDTGELFFGEGSRLTVL.

J is TRBJ2-7 and V is TRBV11-3; 13 positions agree with TRBD2. Germline V gene data show CDR1 as SGHNT and CDR2 as YENEEA. V shed 5 bases, J shed 5 bases, and the junction held 9 bases outside the gene matches. The length of the CDR3 is 16 residues. The DNA for the CDR3 is TGTGCCAGCAGCCTCCGGACTAGCGGGAGAGTTGACGAGCAGTACTTC. Translated: CASSLRTSGRVDEQYF.

The rearrangement uses TRBV4-1 and TRBJ2-7, with a tentative D call TRBD1 (5 bases). The V end lost 2 bases, the J end lost 2 bases, and 10 bases lay between the germline ends. CDR1 and CDR2 (germline): MGHRA, YSYEKL. The CDR3 is made up of 14 amino acids. The CDR3 nucleotides read TGCGCCAGCAGCCAAACAGGTACGACCTACGAGCAGTACTTC. Its translation is CASSQTGTTYEQYF.

This chain connects TRBV9 to TRBJ2-2; D not certain. The germline gives CDR1 SGDLS, CDR2 YYNGEE. V was clipped by 7 bases and J by 5 bases, with 6 bases between them. The CDR3 loop spans 11 amino acids. CDR3 coding DNA: TGTGCCAGCTCCCTAACCGGGGAGCTGTTTTTT. Protein: CASSLTGELFF.

The rearrangement joins TRBV5-1 to TRBJ1-2; 10 bases are shared with TRBD1. The germline V gene encodes CDR1 SGHRS and CDR2 YFSETQ. The CDR3 covers 17 residues. The J segment lost 6 bases and the V segment lost 1 base, leaving 12 bases of the junction unmatched. As DNA, the CDR3 is TGCGCCAGCAGCTTGAGTCCCGGGACAGGGGTATCGGATGGCTACACCTTC. Protein sequence: CASSLSPGTGVSDGYTF.

The J gene is TRBJ2-7, the V gene TRBV6-5; 7 nucleotides line up with TRBD1. The trim removed 5 bases at V and 0 bases at J, leaving 7 bases unmatched. The CDR3 has 15 amino acids. Germline CDR1 MNHEY, CDR2 SVGAGI. CDR3 sequence (DNA): TGTGCCAGCAGTCCAGACAGGGCTAGCTCCTACGAGCAGTACTTC. Amino acids: CASSPDRASSYEQYF.